This T cell receptor (beta chain) was obtained from a study of neurological immune-mediated disorders. General observations from the study: Across subjects, no CDR3 amino acid sequence appeared in expanded clones of more than one subject, a finding that suggested private repertoires in all groups.

The cDNA was generated through 5'RACE incorporating 10-nucleotide random UMIs. Each CDR3 protein is one row after TCRdb ran MiXCR on the 5' RACE reads. The sample records 25,000 to 35,000 distinct CDR3 sequences, approximately 1.5% being singletons. CDR3 length equals 14 residues. The germline gives CDR1 DFQATT, CDR2 SNEGSKA (reference sequence). The ends were cut back, 6 bases at V and 2 bases at J, with 16 bases in the middle. This clonotype was observed at least ten times. The target antigen is unknown. The chain joins TRBV20-1 to TRBJ1-1; D not resolved. Sequenced: PBMCs. This clonotype originated in a young woman with multiple sclerosis. The CDR3 here is CSASDPTVNTEAFF. The DNA of the CDR3 is TGCAGTGCCTCTGACCCAACAGTAAACACTGAAGCTTTCTTT.